One sample yielded the 27 T cell receptor beta chains listed below, sequenced in a study of T-cell reconstitution after alpha-beta-depleted transplantation in children. This sample's TCRbeta library carried unique molecular identifier barcodes. TCRdb re-called the PCR reads with MiXCR, one entry per CDR3 protein. The sample comprises about 830,000 distinct CDR3 sequences, about 15% of which are singletons, and just under 5% rests with the top ten. The sample consisted of PBMCs, mostly from graft donor cells, taken 360 days after TCRalphabeta/CD19-depleted stem cell transplant. These receptors were collected from a male patient between 5 and 17 years old who had a stem cell transplant for acute lymphoblastic leukemia, so the T cells may come from the graft donor.

This clonotype was counted only a few times. This chain connects TRBV10-3 to TRBJ2-1, with a tentative D call TRBD2 (6 bases). Germline CDR1 ENHRY, CDR2 SYGVKD. The CDR3 runs 16 residues. V was clipped by 0 bases and J by 2 bases, with 11 bases between them. The chain's CDR3 is CAISESNGGTYNEQFF. The CDR3 DNA reads TGTGCCATCAGTGAGTCGAACGGAGGGACCTACAATGAGCAGTTCTTC.

This clonotype was found many times. The V call is TRBV5-1, the J call TRBJ2-5; D gene uncertain. This CDR3 region has 13 residues. Germline V gene data show CDR1 as SGHRS and CDR2 as YFSETQ. V shed 0 bases and J shed 5 bases, with 8 bases lying between them. In DNA, the CDR3 is TGCGCCAGCAGCTTGGGAATTATGGAGACCCAGTACTTC. Translating gives CASSLGIMETQYF.

This clonotype was seen only a few times. This chain joins TRBV28 and TRBJ2-7; 7 bases agree with TRBD1. Germline loops: CDR1 MDHEN, CDR2 SYDVKM. CDR3 length: 14 amino acids. The V segment lost 6 bases and the J segment 0 bases; nucleotides outside the gene matches: 5. CDR3: CASSVGQPSYEQYF. CDR3 in DNA: TGTGCCAGCAGCGTGGGACAGCCCTCCTACGAGCAGTACTTC. Supplemented by reference TRBV28 and TRBJ2-7, the full variable domain reads DVKVTQSSRYLVKRTGEKVFLECVQDMDHENMFWYRQDPGLGLRLIYFSYDVKMKEKGDIPEGYSVSREKKERFSLILESASTNQTSMYLCASSVGQPSYEQYFGPGTRLTVT.

V gene TRBV6-6 combines with J gene TRBJ2-7; D is uncertain. Trimming shortened V by 5 bases and J by 7 bases, and 9 bases separated the two germline ends. Germline assignment: CDR1 MNHNY and CDR2 SVGAGI (reference sequence). CDR3 length: 11 residues. The CDR3 here is CASSNDGEQYF. CDR3 nucleotides: TGTGCCAGCAGTAACGACGGGGAGCAGTACTTC.

This clonotype was recorded many times. This chain connects TRBV7-9 to TRBJ2-7; 8 bases align to TRBD1. V lost 4 bases and J lost 7; bases outside the gene matches: 12. CDR1 is SEHNR and CDR2 is FQNEAQ in the germline V gene (reference sequence). The CDR3 runs 15 residues. The CDR3 DNA reads TGTGCCAGCAGCTCCGCCGGGACAGGCCTACGAGAGCAGTACTTC. Encoded protein: CASSSAGTGLREQYF. Full variable domain (outside the CDR3, taken from reference TRBV7-9 and TRBJ2-7): DTGVSQNPRHKITKRGQNVTFRCDPISEHNRLYWYRQTLGQGPEFLTYFQNEAQLEKSRLLSDRFSAERPKGSFSTLEIQRTEQGDSAMYLCASSSAGTGLREQYFGPGTRLTVT.

This clonotype was counted at least ten times. The V call is TRBV27, the J call TRBJ2-6; 11 bases fit TRBD1. CDR3 size: 18 residues. From germline, CDR1 is MNHEY and CDR2 SMNVEV (reference sequence). V lost 10 bases and J lost 3; bases outside the gene matches: 14. DNA of the CDR3: TGTGCCAACCCAGAGGAGGACAGGGGGCGATGTGGGGCCAACGTCCTGACTTTC. Translating gives CANPEEDRGRCGANVLTF.

This clonotype showed up many times. This chain uses TRBV5-1 with TRBJ2-1; 9 positions agree with TRBD2. The CDR3 runs to 15 residues. Germline loops: CDR1 SGHRS, CDR2 YFSETQ. V dropped 7 bases and J dropped 3; count of bases not matched to a gene: 8. DNA of the CDR3: TGCGCCAGCGGGAATAGCGGGAGTTACTACAATGAGCAGTTCTTC. Amino acid sequence: CASGNSGSYYNEQFF.

This clonotype was detected a few times. The rearrangement links TRBV6-1 to TRBJ2-1, with TRBD2 matching over 11 bases. The CDR3 consists of 16 residues. Trimming cost V 7 bases and J 7 bases; bases outside gene matches: 12. The germline gives CDR1 MNHNS, CDR2 SASEGT. CDR3 nucleotide sequence: TGTGCCAGCATCCTCTGGGGTAGCGGGAGGGCTAATGAGCAGTTCTTC. Its protein is CASILWGSGRANEQFF.

At least ten counts were recorded for this clonotype. The chain employs TRBV6-1 and TRBJ2-1; D remains ambiguous. Germline V CDR1 and CDR2: MNHNS, SASEGT. V was cut by 7 bases and J by 0 bases, with 10 bases left in between. This CDR3 is built from 14 residues. The CDR3 here is CASTDVSSYNEQFF. CDR3 DNA: TGTGCCAGCACCGACGTCAGCTCCTACAATGAGCAGTTCTTC.

This clonotype showed up just a few times. The rearrangement joins TRBV6-2 or TRBV6-3 to TRBJ1-1; D call uncertain. The CDR3 sequence is 16 residues long. The V end lost 0 bases, the J end lost 1 base, and 12 bases lay between the germline ends. Germline CDR1 reads MNHEY; CDR2 reads SVGEGT. Here the CDR3 reads CASSYSLEGGNTEAFF. The CDR3 bases are TGTGCCAGCAGTTACTCCTTGGAGGGCGGGAACACTGAAGCTTTCTTT.

The V gene is TRBV29-1, the J gene TRBJ2-5, with D uncertain. The CDR3 contains 16 residues. In germline, CDR1 is SQVTM, CDR2 ANQGSEA. The V and J ends lost 6 bases and 0 bases respectively, with 20 bases between them. CDR3 in DNA: TGCAGCGTCGTAGACGGGCCGGACCCCGACCAAGAGACCCAGTACTTC. Translated: CSVVDGPDPDQETQYF.

J is TRBJ2-7 and V is TRBV9, with D possibly being TRBD1 or TRBD2 (5 bases each). V was clipped by 3 bases and J by 0 bases, with 10 bases between them. The germline gives CDR1 SGDLS, CDR2 YYNGEE. This CDR3 has 14 residues. The DNA for the CDR3 is TGTGCCAGCAGCGGCCGGGACGACTCCTACGAGCAGTACTTC. Translated, it gives CASSGRDDSYEQYF.

This clonotype was detected only a few times. J is TRBJ2-7 and V is TRBV4-2; 7 bases match TRBD1. The CDR3 has 15 residues. CDR1 LGHNA and CDR2 YNFKEQ come from the germline V gene. V shed 1 base, J shed 2 bases, and the junction held 5 bases outside the gene matches. This CDR3 is CASSQGSGTAYEQYF. The CDR3 DNA is TGTGCCAGCAGCCAAGGATCCGGGACAGCCTACGAGCAGTACTTC.

The chain uses TRBV7-6 and TRBJ2-7; D is unresolved. Germline assignment: CDR1 SGHVS and CDR2 FNYEAQ. Trimming removed 5 bases at V and 9 bases at J, with 14 bases between. This CDR3 has 12 amino acids. The CDR3: CASSESANGQYF. CDR3 in DNA: TGTGCCAGCAGCGAGTCAGCGAATGGGCAGTACTTC.

The V call is TRBV19, the J call TRBJ2-1; 10 bases match TRBD2. The V gene's germline CDR1 is LNHDA and CDR2 SQIVND (reference sequence). V gave up 5 bases and J gave up 1 base; unmatched junction bases: 5. The CDR3 spans 16 residues. The CDR3 loop reads CASSPSGRRSYNEQFF. In DNA form, the CDR3 reads TGTGCCAGTAGTCCTAGCGGGAGAAGGTCCTACAATGAGCAGTTCTTC.

This chain uses TRBV15 with TRBJ2-1; TRBD1 aligns across 7 bases. The CDR3 length is 19 residues. V was pared by 0 bases and J by 3 bases, with 14 bases of the junction left unmatched. CDR1 is LNHNV and CDR2 is YYDKDF in the germline V gene (reference sequence). The CDR3 loop is CATSRDPPGEGALYNEQFF. CDR3 in DNA: TGTGCCACCAGCAGAGATCCTCCGGGTGAGGGGGCTCTCTACAATGAGCAGTTCTTC.

V is TRBV24-1 and J is TRBJ2-1, with D possibly matching TRBD1 (6 bases). Germline V gene data show CDR1 as KGHDR and CDR2 as SFDVKD. V shed 3 bases and J shed 7 bases, with 12 bases lying between them. This CDR3 contains 14 residues. In DNA form, the CDR3 reads TGTGCCACCAGTGATCCATTGACAGGTAATGAGCAGTTCTTC. Residues: CATSDPLTGNEQFF.

The sample holds many counts of this clonotype. The junction departs from the called germline gene at one end, perhaps through a read error. The V call is TRBV4-1, the J call TRBJ2-1, with TRBD2 matching over 14 bases. The germline CDR1 and CDR2 sequences are MGHRA and YSYEKL. The CDR3 has 13 amino acids. The CDR3, as DNA: TGCGCCAGCAGCCAAGTTGGGACTAGCGGGAGCTCCTTC. The encoded protein is CASSQVGTSGSSF.

This clonotype occurred a few times. The CDR3 sequence: CASSLAFGASDSYEQYF. CDR3 in DNA: TGCGCCAGCAGCTTGGCCTTTGGGGCTAGCGACTCCTACGAGCAGTACTTC. The rearrangement uses TRBV5-1 and TRBJ2-7, with a possible D match to TRBD2 (6 bases). The CDR3 is 17 residues long. V was trimmed by 0 bases and J by 0 bases, leaving 16 bases between them. Germline CDR1 is SGHRS and CDR2 is YFSETQ.

This clonotype was detected only a few times. The chain's CDR3 is CASSRLAIQETQYF. The CDR3 DNA is TGTGCCAGCAGTAGACTAGCAATACAAGAGACCCAGTACTTC. The V and J genes are TRBV27 and TRBJ2-5, with 7 bases matching TRBD2. CDR3 size: 14 residues. Germline V gene data show CDR1 as MNHEY and CDR2 as SMNVEV (reference sequence). The V gene end was trimmed by 5 bases and the J gene end by 2 bases; junction bases not matched to a gene: 5.

CDR3 protein: CASSPGDNVLTF. The CDR3 DNA follows: TGTGCCAGCAGCCCAGGCGACAACGTCCTGACTTTC. The chain has TRBV5-4 and TRBJ2-6; D remains unclear. This CDR3 region has 12 residues. Trimming left V 4 bases short and J 9 bases short, with 8 bases between. Looked up from germline, CDR1 is SGHNT and CDR2 is YYREEE (reference sequence).

The table lists this clonotype with a few counts. The chain employs TRBV14 and TRBJ2-7, with no clear D. The CDR3 loop spans 16 amino acids. CDR1 is SGHDN, CDR2 FVKESK, per germline. The V gene lost 4 bases and the J gene lost 1 base, with 17 bases spanning the gap. The CDR3 is CASSPPLGLGSYEQYF. The DNA of the CDR3 is TGTGCCAGCAGCCCCCCCCTCGGGCTAGGTTCCTACGAGCAGTACTTC.

V and J are TRBV5-1 and TRBJ2-3; D not resolved. Germline V lookup: CDR1 SGHRS, CDR2 YFSETQ. V was shortened by 1 base and J by 4 bases, with 4 bases between the two germline ends. The CDR3 loop spans 12 amino acids. As DNA, the CDR3 is TGCGCCAGCAGCTTGATCTCAGATACGCAGTATTTT. Translated: CASSLISDTQYF.

This clonotype was recorded a few times. V and J are TRBV20-1 and TRBJ2-3; TRBD2 matches 10 bases. With V trimmed by 3 bases and J by 4 bases, 13 bases remained unmatched. Germline V lookup: CDR1 DFQATT, CDR2 SNEGSKA (reference sequence). This CDR3 region has 17 residues. Here the CDR3 reads CSARRAGGPQVPDTQYF. The CDR3, as DNA: TGCAGTGCTAGGAGAGCGGGAGGGCCGCAGGTTCCAGATACGCAGTATTTT.

The chain uses TRBV6-1 and TRBJ2-1, with D possibly TRBD2 on 5 matching bases. This CDR3 has 15 amino acids. Looked up from germline, CDR1 is MNHNS and CDR2 is SASEGT. The germline V and J ends were trimmed by 7 bases and 5 bases, with 18 bases remaining between them. The CDR3, as DNA: TGTGCCAGCACCCAGGAAGAGGGCCCCAACAATGAGCAGTTCTTC. Its protein product is CASTQEEGPNNEQFF.

This clonotype was detected only a few times. This chain uses TRBV29-1 with TRBJ1-1; 7 nucleotides match TRBD1. V trimming: 6 bases; J trimming: 4 bases; junction bases outside the gene matches: 20. This CDR3 is built from 17 residues. Germline CDR1 reads SQVTM; CDR2 reads ANQGSEA. DNA of the CDR3: TGCAGCGTCGAAAAACCCTGGGACAGACTGCGGGGCACTGAAGCTTTCTTT. Translated, it gives CSVEKPWDRLRGTEAFF. Full variable domain (remainder filled in from reference TRBV29-1 and TRBJ1-1): SAVISQKPSRDICQRGTSLTIQCQVDSQVTMMFWYRQQPGQSLTLIATANQGSEATYESGFVIDKFPISRPNLTFSTLTVSNMSPEDSSIYLCSVEKPWDRLRGTEAFFGQGTRLTVV.

This clonotype turned up a few times. The chain recombines TRBV18 with TRBJ1-1; D is perhaps TRBD1 (6 bases). This CDR3 spans 14 amino acids. The V end was cut by 5 bases, the J end by 3 bases, with 13 bases between. Germline assignment: CDR1 KGHSH and CDR2 LQKENI. CDR3 DNA: TGTGCCAGCTCAAAACAGGGTGCGGACACTGAAGCTTTCTTT. It specifies CASSKQGADTEAFF.